The 26 T cell receptor beta chains given below trace back to one sample, sequenced in a study of blood T cell repertoires in COVID-19. Sequencing was performed with immunoSEQ multiplex PCR; in TCRdb, only in-frame clones are kept and a portion is missing. In the table there are hundreds of thousands of clones, 65% to 90% of which are singletons. Sequencing was performed on peripheral blood. All receptors derive from an older woman with COVID-19, enrolled during active disease.

The rearrangement links TRBV3-1 (or the pseudogene TRBV3-2) to TRBJ2-1; possibly TRBD2 for D (6 bases). Trimming removed 7 bases from V and 9 bases from J, with 10 bases in between. Germline assignment: CDR1 LGHDT and CDR2 YNNKEL (reference sequence). CDR3 size: 11 residues. The CDR3: CASTRGGEQFF. The CDR3 nucleotides read TGTGCCAGCACCCGGGGAGGTGAGCAGTTCTTC.

This clone has a handful of counts. The CDR3 region is CASSLKREGGVNTEAFF. In nucleotides, the CDR3 is TGTGCCAGCAGCCTGAAAAGGGAAGGGGGAGTGAACACTGAAGCTTTCTTT. The J gene is TRBJ1-1, the V gene TRBV7-2; maybe TRBD1 (6 bases). The V end lost 5 bases, the J end lost 0 bases, and 19 bases lay between the germline ends. Germline CDR1 reads SGHTA; CDR2 reads FQGNSA. The CDR3 has 17 residues.

The chain joins TRBV18 to TRBJ1-6; 8 positions match TRBD1. Per the germline V gene, CDR1 is KGHSH and CDR2 is LQKENI. This CDR3 comprises 15 residues. V gave up 5 bases and J gave up 5 bases; unmatched junction bases: 5. As DNA, the CDR3 is TGTGCCAGCTCATCTGGACAGGGAGATAATTCACCCCTCCACTTT. Translation: CASSSGQGDNSPLHF.

There are a few counts of this clone. This sequence joins TRBV9 and TRBJ1-3, with D possibly matching TRBD1 (5 bases). Trimming removed 5 bases at V and 2 bases at J, with 14 bases between. CDR1 is SGDLS, CDR2 YYNGEE, per germline. CDR3 size: 15 residues. The CDR3 loop reads CASSFGPGAGNTIYF. The DNA for the CDR3 is TGTGCCAGCAGTTTTGGGCCGGGGGCTGGAAACACCATATATTTT.

The chain links TRBV18 to TRBJ1-1; D uncertain. The CDR3 runs to 15 residues. Trimming left V 3 bases short and J 5 bases short, with 16 bases between. CDR1 and CDR2 (germline): KGHSH, LQKENI. The CDR3 DNA is TGTGCCAGCTCACCCTATACAGCTATTGGGACTGAAGCTTTCTTT. It translates to CASSPYTAIGTEAFF.

This chain connects TRBV3-1 (or the pseudogene TRBV3-2) to TRBJ2-7; TRBD1 matches 7 bases. With V trimmed by 1 base and J by 2 bases, 5 bases remained unmatched. CDR1 and CDR2 from the germline V gene are LGHDT and YNNKEL (reference sequence). There are 15 residues in the CDR3. CDR3 in DNA: TGTGCCAGCAGCCAAGGAGCCGGGACAGCCTACGAGCAGTACTTC. Protein sequence: CASSQGAGTAYEQYF.

Comments on this clone: Other DNA variants within this sample encode the same CDR3. The V and J genes are TRBV12-3 or TRBV12-4 and TRBJ1-2, with TRBD1 identical over 7 bases. CDR3 size: 13 residues. J lost 2 bases, V lost 6 bases, and 3 bases had no gene match. The CDR3 spells CASSPDRNYGYTF. The CDR3 nucleotides read TGTGCCAGCAGCCCGGACAGGAACTATGGCTACACCTTC.

The chain recombines TRBV27 with TRBJ2-1, with TRBD2 identical over 15 bases. This CDR3 contains 18 residues. The germline V gene has CDR1 MNHEY and CDR2 SMNVEV (reference sequence). V shed 7 bases and J 4 bases; nucleotides not matched to a gene: 11. CDR3 nucleotides: TGTGCCAGCACTACCATAAGGACTAGCGGGGGGGGATACAATGAGCAGTTCTTC. This encodes CASTTIRTSGGGYNEQFF.

The gene calls are TRBV7-2 and TRBJ1-1, with a possible D match to TRBD1 (5 bases). Germline lookup yields CDR1 SGHTA and CDR2 FQGNSA. V lost 4 bases and J 1 base, leaving 10 bases between the germline ends. The CDR3 extends over 14 amino acids. CDR3 residues: CASSYKTENTEAFF. The CDR3 DNA reads TGTGCCAGCAGCTACAAGACAGAGAACACTGAAGCTTTCTTT.

This chain connects TRBV5-1 to TRBJ1-1; a weak D match, TRBD1 (5 bases). V lost 0 bases to trimming and J lost 0 bases, with 9 bases between them. Germline V CDR1 and CDR2: SGHRS, YFSETQ. The CDR3 contains 15 residues. The CDR3 is CASSLGGIMNTEAFF. DNA of the CDR3: TGCGCCAGCAGCTTGGGGGGCATCATGAACACTGAAGCTTTCTTT.

V is TRBV3-1 (or the pseudogene TRBV3-2) and J is TRBJ1-3; D possibly corresponds to TRBD1 (5 bases). V was trimmed by 0 bases and J by 3 bases, leaving 9 bases between them. In germline, CDR1 is LGHDT, CDR2 YNNKEL (reference sequence). There are 15 residues in the CDR3. The CDR3 here is CASSQDPRDGNTIYF. CDR3 nucleotides: TGTGCCAGCAGCCAAGACCCCAGGGATGGAAACACCATATATTTT.

V gene TRBV4-1 combines with J gene TRBJ1-4; D is undetermined. Germline V gene sequence: CDR1 MGHRA, CDR2 YSYEKL. The V and J ends lost 1 base and 10 bases respectively, with 7 bases between them. The CDR3 extends over 12 amino acids. The CDR3 is CASSQGGRKLFF. The DNA for the CDR3 is TGCGCCAGCAGCCAAGGAGGAAGAAAACTGTTTTTT.

This clone was counted once. The V gene is TRBV5-1, the J gene TRBJ2-7, with D tentatively TRBD2 (5 bases). CDR3 length: 13 amino acids. The V gene lost 4 bases and the J gene lost 7 bases, with 15 bases spanning the gap. The germline V gene encodes CDR1 SGHRS and CDR2 YFSETQ. The CDR3 sequence: CASSRRPGLEQYF. DNA of the CDR3: TGCGCCAGCAGCCGGAGGCCAGGCCTAGAGCAGTACTTC.

The J gene is TRBJ1-6, the V gene TRBV6-2 or TRBV6-3; 7 bases map to TRBD1. V lost 5 bases to trimming and J lost 7 bases; unmatched junction nucleotides: 5. Per germline, CDR1 MNHEY and CDR2 SVGEGT. CDR3 length equals 14 residues. In nucleotides, the CDR3 is TGTGCCAGCAGTAAGACAGGGTCGAATTCACCCCTCCACTTT. This gives the protein CASSKTGSNSPLHF.

V gene TRBV4-3 combines with J gene TRBJ2-7; TRBD2 matches at 8 bases. Germline values: CDR1 LGHNA, CDR2 YSLEER. V shed 0 bases and J 2 bases; nucleotides not matched to a gene: 3. This CDR3 region has 15 residues. The CDR3 protein is CASSQDYGGAYEQYF. Here the CDR3 DNA reads TGCGCCAGCAGCCAAGATTACGGGGGGGCCTACGAGCAGTACTTC.

The chain couples TRBV2 to TRBJ2-1; 14 positions match TRBD2. With 4 bases clipped from V and 7 bases from J, the junction kept 9 bases outside the gene matches. In germline, CDR1 is SNHLY, CDR2 FYNNEI. The length of the CDR3 is 17 residues. The DNA for the CDR3 is TGTGCCAGCAGTGGACTAGCGGGGGGGCCCATTTTAAATGAGCAGTTCTTC. Protein: CASSGLAGGPILNEQFF.

CDR3 DNA sequence: TGCGCCAGCAGCTTGGAAGGGAGGAACTACAATGAGCAGTTCTTC. This translates into CASSLEGRNYNEQFF. The chain carries TRBV5-1 and TRBJ2-1; D may be TRBD2 (6 bases). Germline CDR1 and CDR2: SGHRS and YFSETQ. The CDR3 sequence is 15 residues long. V lost 0 bases, J lost 3 bases, and 10 bases lay in between.

The chain is built from TRBV6-5 and TRBJ2-1, with 7 bases that match TRBD1. Looked up from germline, CDR1 is MNHEY and CDR2 is SVGAGI. The CDR3 has 13 amino acids. V was clipped by 8 bases and J by 4 bases; unmatched bases: 5. This CDR3 reads CASEGQLYNEQFF. The CDR3 nucleotides read TGTGCCAGCGAGGGACAGCTGTACAATGAGCAGTTCTTC.

This chain links TRBV3-1 (or the pseudogene TRBV3-2) with TRBJ2-1; 7 bases agree with TRBD1. From germline, CDR1 is LGHDT and CDR2 YNNKEL (reference sequence). The trim removed 1 base at V and 4 bases at J, leaving 4 bases unmatched. There are 15 residues in the CDR3. The CDR3: CASSQGRGSYNEQFF. CDR3 coding DNA: TGTGCCAGCAGCCAAGGCAGGGGGTCGTACAATGAGCAGTTCTTC.

The chain employs TRBV3-1 (or the pseudogene TRBV3-2) and TRBJ1-2, with 8 nucleotides matching TRBD1. The CDR3 covers 13 residues. From germline, CDR1 is LGHDT and CDR2 YNNKEL (reference sequence). J was trimmed by 6 bases and V by 6 bases; bases with no gene match: 6. CDR3 nucleotide sequence: TGTGCCAGCAGTCCGACAGGGGTAAATGGCTACACCTTC. This encodes CASSPTGVNGYTF.

The V gene is TRBV7-2, the J gene TRBJ2-7; 9 bases map to TRBD2. Germline assignment: CDR1 SGHTA and CDR2 FQGNSA. The CDR3 totals 15 residues. V lost 4 bases, J lost 4 bases, and 8 bases stayed unmatched. CDR3 protein: CASSSEGLAGYEQYF. CDR3 nucleotide sequence: TGTGCCAGCAGCTCCGAGGGACTAGCTGGTTACGAGCAGTACTTC.

For this clone: The identical CDR3 is also encoded by other nucleotide sequences in the sample. Written as DNA, the CDR3 is TGTGCCAGCAGTTCGGGGTCATATGGCTACACCTTC. This encodes CASSSGSYGYTF. The chain recombines TRBV12-3 or TRBV12-4 with TRBJ1-2; the D is unclear. This CDR3 has 12 amino acids. Trimming shortened V by 4 bases and J by 5 bases, and 8 bases separated the two germline ends.

The chain combines TRBV10-3 with TRBJ2-7, with TRBD2 identical over 8 bases. V shed 10 bases, J shed 12 bases, and the junction held 23 bases outside the gene matches. The length of the CDR3 is 15 residues. Germline-derived CDR1 and CDR2 are ENHRY and SYGVKD. CDR3 loop: CATKPVGAIAGRRYF. The CDR3 DNA reads TGTGCCACCAAACCAGTCGGGGCAATAGCGGGACGGCGGTACTTC.

The CDR3 protein is CASVARNTGELFF. CDR3 DNA: TGTGCCAGCGTGGCTCGGAACACCGGGGAGCTGTTTTTT. This sequence joins TRBV4-2 and TRBJ2-2; D is uncertain. The CDR3 has 13 amino acids. CDR1 LGHNA and CDR2 YNFKEQ come from the germline V gene. V lost 8 bases, J lost 1 base, and 8 bases lay in between.

V and J are TRBV24-1 and TRBJ1-2; D ambiguous. This CDR3 contains 12 residues. V lost 12 bases, J lost 2 bases, and 12 bases lay in between. CDR1 is KGHDR and CDR2 is SFDVKD in the germline V gene. The CDR3 nucleotides read TGTGCCGTGGAGAACGAAAACTATGGCTACACCTTC. It specifies CAVENENYGYTF.

The chain carries TRBV27 and TRBJ2-3, with a weak D call TRBD2 (6 bases). The CDR3 covers 14 residues. With 4 bases removed from V and 2 bases from J, the gap between germline ends came to 10 bases. Germline CDR1 is MNHEY and CDR2 is SMNVEV (reference sequence). The DNA of the CDR3 is TGTGCCAGCAGTTGGGCGGGGATCACAGATACGCAGTATTTT. Its protein product is CASSWAGITDTQYF.